This T cell receptor beta chain was identified in a study of PD-1 blockade in mismatch repair-deficient tumors. As for the study in general: All were previously treated, progressing patients with some twelve mismatch repair-deficient cancer types.

Germline V gene sequence: CDR1 GTSNPN, CDR2 SVGIG (reference sequence). V lost 5 bases and J lost 2; bases outside the gene matches: 3. The CDR3 is 13 residues long. General observations from the study: After pembrolizumab, tumor-resident clones rose rapidly, then generally contracted before radiologic responses.

Points on this clone: The antigen is unknown.

Clones were sequenced by immunoSEQ multiplex PCR, and TCRdb holds only the in-frame ones, with some missing. The table has approximately 100,000 clones, 70% to 85% seen once. All patients were mismatch repair deficient, assessed by either PCR or immunohistochemistry. TCR sequencing covered a few patients who responded to pembrolizumab. The TCR originated in an adult with mismatch repair-deficient cancer. The starting material was peripheral blood, obtained roughly eight months after starting pembrolizumab. The rearrangement links TRBV30 to TRBJ2-7; 10 bases align to TRBD1. CDR3 loop: CAWAGTGAYEQYF. CDR3 in DNA: TGTGCCTGGGCCGGGACAGGGGCCTACGAGCAGTACTTC.